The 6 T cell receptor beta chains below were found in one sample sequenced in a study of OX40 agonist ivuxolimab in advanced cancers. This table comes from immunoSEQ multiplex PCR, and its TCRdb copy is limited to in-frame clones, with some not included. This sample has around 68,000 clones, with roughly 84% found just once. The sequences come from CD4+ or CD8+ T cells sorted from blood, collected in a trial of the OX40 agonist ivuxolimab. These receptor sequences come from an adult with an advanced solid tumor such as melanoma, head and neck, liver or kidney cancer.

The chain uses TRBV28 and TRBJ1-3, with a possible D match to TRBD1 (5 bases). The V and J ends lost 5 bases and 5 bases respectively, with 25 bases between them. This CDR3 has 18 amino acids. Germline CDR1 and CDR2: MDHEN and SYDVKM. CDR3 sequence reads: CASSPEPQQAAARNTIYF. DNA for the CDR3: TGTGCCAGCAGTCCGGAGCCCCAACAGGCCGCCGCGAGAAACACCATATATTTT.

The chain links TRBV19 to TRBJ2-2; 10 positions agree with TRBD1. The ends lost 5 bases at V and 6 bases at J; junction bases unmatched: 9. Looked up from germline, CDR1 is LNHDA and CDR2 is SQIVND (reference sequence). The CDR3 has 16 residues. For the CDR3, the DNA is TGTGCCAGTAGTGCGACAGGGGGCGACTTTCCCGGGGAGCTGTTTTTT. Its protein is CASSATGGDFPGELFF.

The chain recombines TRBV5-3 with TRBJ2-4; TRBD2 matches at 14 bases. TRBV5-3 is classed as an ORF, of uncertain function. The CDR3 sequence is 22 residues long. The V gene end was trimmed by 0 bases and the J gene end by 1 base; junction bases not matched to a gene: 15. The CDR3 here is CARSLEGRLAGGEVGAKNIQYF. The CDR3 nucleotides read TGTGCCAGAAGCTTGGAGGGTCGACTAGCGGGAGGGGAGGTTGGGGCCAAAAACATTCAGTACTTC.

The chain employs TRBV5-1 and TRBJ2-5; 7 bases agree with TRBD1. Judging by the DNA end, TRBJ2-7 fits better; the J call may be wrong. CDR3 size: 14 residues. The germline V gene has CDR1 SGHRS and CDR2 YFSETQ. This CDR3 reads CASSLGDRAYEQYF. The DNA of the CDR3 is TGCGCCAGCAGCTTAGGGGACAGAGCATACGAGCAGTACTTC.

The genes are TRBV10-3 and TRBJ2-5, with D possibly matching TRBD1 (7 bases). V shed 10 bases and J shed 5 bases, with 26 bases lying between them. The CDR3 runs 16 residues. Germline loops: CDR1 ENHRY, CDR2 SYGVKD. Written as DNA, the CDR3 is TGTGCCACCGGAGAGTCGAGACAGGGTGCGGGGGAGACCCAGTACTTC. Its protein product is CATGESRQGAGETQYF.

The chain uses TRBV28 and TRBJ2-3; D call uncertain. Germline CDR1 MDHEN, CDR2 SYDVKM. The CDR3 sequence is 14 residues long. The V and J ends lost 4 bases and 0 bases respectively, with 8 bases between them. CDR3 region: CASSYSSSTDTQYF. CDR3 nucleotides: TGTGCCAGCAGTTACTCTTCTAGCACAGATACGCAGTATTTT.